The 18 T cell receptor beta chains below come from one sample, sequenced in a study of Tregs in tolerant kidney transplant recipients (dated by TCRdb to the late 2010s). Library generation was performed with the immunoSEQ multiplex PCR assay. TCRdb's version of the immuneACCESS table is confined to in-frame rearrangements and falls short of the full clone set. An unresolved V gene accounts for under half of the shortfall where checked; the remainder is of unknown origin. The sample table lists 15,000 to 20,000 clones, about three fifths of them with a count of one. About 3.5% of the sample lies in the top ten. No antigen has been assigned to these receptors. Sequenced material: Tregs from blood cultured with allogeneic cells. The receptors were gathered from a human donor in good health.

There are a few counts of this clone. V and J are TRBV19 and TRBJ1-1, with a possible D match to TRBD1 (5 bases). Germline CDR1 reads LNHDA; CDR2 reads SQIVND (reference sequence). With 6 bases removed from V and 6 bases from J, the gap between germline ends came to 17 bases. This CDR3 spans 14 amino acids. CDR3: CASRPVRVGAEAFF. The CDR3 DNA follows: TGTGCCAGTAGACCCGTCCGGGTAGGGGCTGAAGCTTTCTTT.

V gene TRBV6-5 combines with J gene TRBJ1-2, with D maybe TRBD1 (6 bases). There are 12 residues in the CDR3. CDR1 MNHEY and CDR2 SVGAGI come from the germline V gene. The V end lost 6 bases, the J end lost 3 bases, and 8 bases lay between the germline ends. CDR3: CASSQGYYGYTF. For the CDR3, the DNA is TGTGCCAGCAGCCAGGGGTACTATGGCTACACCTTC.

The sample holds one count of this clone. This chain joins TRBV9 and TRBJ1-5; TRBD1 matches 7 bases. The CDR3 is made up of 15 amino acids. J lost 2 bases, V lost 0 bases, and 2 bases had no gene match. From germline, CDR1 is SGDLS and CDR2 YYNGEE. CDR3: CASSVEGGGNQPQHF. The CDR3 nucleotides are TGTGCCAGCAGCGTAGAAGGGGGCGGCAATCAGCCCCAGCATTTT. Full variable domain (missing parts from reference TRBV9 and TRBJ1-5): DSGVTQTPKHLITATGQRVTLRCSPRSGDLSVYWYQQSLDQGLQFLIQYYNGEERAKGNILERFSAQQFPDLHSELNLSSLELGDSALYFCASSVEGGGNQPQHFGDGTRLSIL.

This clone was seen more than once but under ten times. V and J are TRBV5-1 and TRBJ1-1, with D possibly being TRBD1 (6 bases). Germline V gives CDR1 SGHRS, CDR2 YFSETQ. The CDR3 extends over 14 amino acids. V lost 4 bases, J lost 3 bases, and 13 bases lay in between. In DNA, the CDR3 is TGCGCCAGCAGCACCAAGGGGGGAGACACTGAAGCTTTCTTT. This translates into CASSTKGGDTEAFF.

The genes are TRBV6-6 and TRBJ1-6, with D uncertain. In germline, CDR1 is MNHNY, CDR2 SVGAGI (reference sequence). Trimming pared 7 bases from V and 5 bases from J, leaving 18 bases between. The CDR3 extends over 16 amino acids. Written as DNA, the CDR3 is TGTGCCAGCACCGTGACCTCCACCACTCATAATTCACCCCTCCACTTT. It specifies CASTVTSTTHNSPLHF.

V usage is TRBV5-8 and J usage is TRBJ1-1; weak D call: TRBD1 (5 bases). Germline V gives CDR1 SGHTS, CDR2 YDEGEE. V lost 0 bases to trimming and J lost 0 bases, with 6 bases between them. This CDR3 region has 14 residues. The CDR3: CASSLGGVNTEAFF. The CDR3 region has the DNA TGTGCCAGCAGCTTGGGAGGGGTGAACACTGAAGCTTTCTTT.

This chain links TRBV2 with TRBJ2-4; 8 bases line up with TRBD1. This CDR3 contains 17 residues. Germline CDR1 SNHLY, CDR2 FYNNEI. The junction had 11 bases not matched to a gene; V was cut back by 5 bases and J by 2 bases. The CDR3 loop is CASSSHDRGGSKNIQYF. The CDR3 DNA follows: TGTGCCAGCAGTTCCCACGACAGGGGAGGCTCCAAAAACATTCAGTACTTC.

The chain uses TRBV7-2 and TRBJ2-3; TRBD2 might be the D (5 bases). Germline CDR1 is SGHTA and CDR2 is FQGNSA. The V gene lost 3 bases and the J gene lost 4 bases, with 17 bases spanning the gap. CDR3 length equals 16 residues. The CDR3: CASSLQAVPGADTQYF. CDR3 sequence (DNA): TGTGCCAGCAGCTTGCAAGCGGTTCCTGGGGCAGATACGCAGTATTTT.

V usage is TRBV5-6 and J usage is TRBJ1-3, with D uncertain. CDR1 and CDR2 from the germline V gene are SGHDT and YYEEEE. The CDR3 spans 14 residues. V was shortened by 1 base and J by 2 bases, with 7 bases between the two germline ends. In DNA form, the CDR3 reads TGTGCCAGCAGCTTGCCCGGGACTGGAAACACCATATATTTT. Translated: CASSLPGTGNTIYF.

The rearrangement links TRBV15 to TRBJ1-1; possible D gene TRBD1, 6 bases. Between the trimmed V and J ends, which lost 0 bases and 5 bases, there was a span of 13 bases. CDR3 length equals 15 residues. Looked up from germline, CDR1 is LNHNV and CDR2 is YYDKDF (reference sequence). CDR3 in amino acids: CATSRDHGGGTEAFF. The CDR3 region has the DNA TGTGCCACCAGCAGAGATCATGGGGGCGGGACTGAAGCTTTCTTT.

The chain is built from TRBV11-2 and TRBJ2-2; TRBD2 agrees at 8 bases. Per germline, CDR1 SGHAT and CDR2 FQNNGV. V was pared by 6 bases and J by 4 bases, with 7 bases of the junction left unmatched. CDR3 length equals 15 residues. The CDR3 is CASRFSGSSTGELFF. The CDR3 nucleotides read TGTGCCAGCAGGTTCAGCGGGAGTAGCACCGGGGAGCTGTTTTTT.

The rearrangement links TRBV7-9 to TRBJ1-1, with 8 bases identical to TRBD1. Trimming at V came to 3 bases and at J to 7 bases, leaving 7 bases not matched to a gene. CDR3 length: 14 amino acids. From germline, CDR1 is SEHNR and CDR2 FQNEAQ (reference sequence). The CDR3 reads CASSFRDRGREAFF. As DNA, the CDR3 is TGTGCCAGCAGCTTCCGAGACAGGGGACGTGAAGCTTTCTTT. Complete variable domain (other parts from reference TRBV7-9 and TRBJ1-1): DTGVSQNPRHKITKRGQNVTFRCDPISEHNRLYWYRQTLGQGPEFLTYFQNEAQLEKSRLLSDRFSAERPKGSFSTLEIQRTEQGDSAMYLCASSFRDRGREAFFGQGTRLTVV.

This clone was observed once. The rearrangement links TRBV6-1 to TRBJ1-2; weak D call: TRBD1 (6 bases). V was trimmed by 6 bases and J by 8 bases, leaving 19 bases between them. The CDR3 spans 14 residues. In germline, CDR1 is MNHNS, CDR2 SASEGT. The CDR3 DNA reads TGTGCCAGCAGCCTCTCATACAGGGAAGACGGCTACACCTTC. Translation: CASSLSYREDGYTF.

The chain has TRBV29-1 and TRBJ2-1, with 10 bases lining up with TRBD1. J lost 4 bases, V lost 8 bases, and 14 bases had no gene match. Germline V gene sequence: CDR1 SQVTM, CDR2 ANQGSEA. This CDR3 comprises 16 residues. The CDR3 DNA reads as TGCAGCTCTGGAGGGGGTAGGGACAGGGGTTACAATGAGCAGTTCTTC. It codes for CSSGGGRDRGYNEQFF.

The V gene is TRBV4-2, the J gene TRBJ2-7, with 12 nucleotides matching TRBD2. CDR3 length equals 15 residues. V lost 5 bases, J lost 4 bases, and 6 bases stayed unmatched. CDR1 is LGHNA, CDR2 YNFKEQ, per germline. For the CDR3, the DNA is TGTGCCAGCAGCGGAGGACTAGCGGGAATTTACGAGCAGTACTTC. Translation gives CASSGGLAGIYEQYF.

The chain uses TRBV4-1 and TRBJ1-1; 9 nucleotides line up with TRBD1. Germline trimming cut 1 base from V and 7 bases from J; bases unmatched to any gene: 4. This CDR3 region has 14 residues. In germline, CDR1 is MGHRA, CDR2 YSYEKL. CDR3 bases: TGCGCCAGCAGCCAAGTCAGGGACAGGGTTGAAGCTTTCTTT. It yields the protein CASSQVRDRVEAFF.

The rearrangement joins TRBV5-1 to TRBJ1-2, with D perhaps matching TRBD1 (5 bases). V was pared by 0 bases and J by 8 bases, with 17 bases between. This CDR3 is built from 15 residues. Germline V gene data show CDR1 as SGHRS and CDR2 as YFSETQ. This chain's CDR3 is CASSLGVGLGEGYTF. The CDR3 coding sequence is TGCGCCAGCAGCTTGGGGGTGGGCCTGGGGGAAGGCTACACCTTC.

This chain links TRBV19 with TRBJ2-7; 9 bases fit TRBD2. CDR1 LNHDA and CDR2 SQIVND come from the germline V gene (reference sequence). This CDR3 is 16 amino acids long. V lost 5 bases, J lost 2 bases, and 10 bases stayed unmatched. CDR3 residues: CASSSSSSGNPYEQYF. Here the CDR3 DNA reads TGTGCCAGTAGTTCCTCTTCTAGCGGGAATCCCTACGAGCAGTACTTC. Looking up the rest from reference TRBV19 and TRBJ2-7 gives the full variable domain: DGGITQSPKYLFRKEGQNVTLSCEQNLNHDAMYWYRQDPGQGLRLIYYSQIVNDFQKGDIAEGYSVSREKKESFPLTVTSAQKNPTAFYLCASSSSSSGNPYEQYFGPGTRLTVT.